This T cell receptor beta chain stems from a study of T cells in localized non-small cell lung cancer. General study points: Adjacent lung tissue had a median about 50 of the top 100 clones found in the tumor. Clonality of T cells reached its maximum in uninvolved adjacent lung, surpassing tumor. Since sequencing was restricted to only one region of the tumor, intratumor heterogeneity remains a possibility. An association was observed between higher blood T cell density and longer overall survival.

CDR3 length: 14 residues. Germline V gene lookup returns CDR1 LNHNV and CDR2 YYDKDF (reference sequence). With 0 bases clipped from V and 5 bases from J, the junction kept 4 bases outside the gene matches. TCRdb keeps only in-frame clones here, not all; method: immunoSEQ multiplex PCR. Of thousands of clones in the sample, about 26% were seen once. Concerning this clone itself: Its specificity is not known.

The sequencing used lung tumor tissue, collected before any cancer treatment. The TCR was taken from a male donor at least 60 years old with stage I lung adenocarcinoma. The V call is TRBV15, the J call TRBJ2-7, with 7 bases aligning to TRBD1. CDR3 loop: CATSRETGIHEQYF. CDR3 DNA sequence: TGTGCCACCAGCAGAGAGACAGGGATCCACGAGCAGTACTTC. Full variable domain (outside the CDR3, taken from reference TRBV15 and TRBJ2-7): DAMVIQNPRYQVTQFGKPVTLSCSQTLNHNVMYWYQQKSSQAPKLLFHYYDKDFNNEADTPDNFQSRRPNTSFCFLDIRSPGLGDTAMYLCATSRETGIHEQYFGPGTRLTVT.